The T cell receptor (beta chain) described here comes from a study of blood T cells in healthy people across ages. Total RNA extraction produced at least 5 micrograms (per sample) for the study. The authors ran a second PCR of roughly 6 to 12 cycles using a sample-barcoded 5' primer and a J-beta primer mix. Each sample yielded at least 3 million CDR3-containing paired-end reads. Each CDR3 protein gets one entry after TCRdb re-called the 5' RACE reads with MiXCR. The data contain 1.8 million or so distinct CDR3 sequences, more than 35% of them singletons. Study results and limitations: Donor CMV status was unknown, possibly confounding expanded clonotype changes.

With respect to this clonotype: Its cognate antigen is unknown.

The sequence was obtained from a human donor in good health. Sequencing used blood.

The CDR3 DNA is TGTGCCAGCAGCTCAACGGACAGGGTCTCCTACGAGCAGTACTTC. Translated: CASSSTDRVSYEQYF. The chain joins TRBV11-2 to TRBJ2-4, with TRBD1 identical over 8 bases. With the DNA end fitting TRBJ2-7 better, the J assignment may be wrong. Germline CDR1 reads SGHAT; CDR2 reads FQNNGV. There are 15 residues in the CDR3.